This is a list of T cell receptor beta chains from one sample in a study of regulatory T cells in long-lasting Graves disease. A single record per CDR3 protein comes from TCRdb applying MiXCR to the multiplex PCR reads. The sample contains roughly 410,000 distinct CDR3 sequences, 14% to 15% of which appear only once. In addition, the sample was reused for a study of T cells in Graves' hyperthyroidism and ophthalmopathy.

The sample was peripheral blood mononuclear cells (PBMCs), taken at new diagnosis, from a patient treated with antithyroid drugs. These receptors were obtained from a woman in her 40s with Graves disease. Each CDR3 is given with its conserved first and last residue. D genes are given only for firm matches. Clone size is not always given. Where it is, it says once, few, many or a class for expanded clones.

j_gene | abundance | d_gene | v_gene | CDR3nt | CDR3aa
TRBJ1-4 | once | - | TRBV4-1 | TGCGCCAGCAGCCAAGGGACGTCCTCAACTAATGAAAAACTGTTTTTT | CASSQGTSSTNEKLFF
TRBJ1-5 | - | TRBD1 | TRBV19 | TGTGCCAGTAGTATAGACCTCGGACAGGGGGGGGATCAGCCCCAGCATTTT | CASSIDLGQGGDQPQHF
TRBJ2-5 | many | TRBD2 | TRBV20-1 | TGCAGTGCGGGACTAGCGGGGGAGACCCAGTACTTC | CSAGLAGETQYF
TRBJ2-7 | many | - | TRBV20-1 | TGCAGTGCTAGAGATCGAGCGATCGAGCAGTACTTC | CSARDRAIEQYF
TRBJ2-5 | many | - | TRBV15 | TGTGCCACCAGCAGAGCAACAGTTGCAAGTCGGGAGACCCAGTACTTC | CATSRATVASRETQYF
TRBJ1-4 | many | - | TRBV11-2 | TGTGCCAGCAGCTCCAGGGGTGCAACTAATGAAAAACTGTTTTTT | CASSSRGATNEKLFF
TRBJ2-2 | many | TRBD1 | TRBV2 | TGTGCCAGCGAGTTTTTCAGGGGGACCGGGGAGCTGTTTTTT | CASEFFRGTGELFF
TRBJ2-2 | - | - | TRBV20-1 | TGCAGTGCTAGAGAACAGCCTAACACCGGGGAGCTGTGTTTT | CSAREQPNTGELCF
TRBJ2-1 | - | - | TRBV20-1 | TGCAGTGCCCCCCGATACAATGAGCAGTTCTTC | CSAPRYNEQFF
TRBJ2-3 | many | TRBD2 | TRBV11-2 | TGTGCCAGCAGCCCTCAACTAGCGTCCACAGATACGCAGTATTTT | CASSPQLASTDTQYF
TRBJ2-7 | - | - | TRBV27 | TGTGCCAGTATTAGCGGAGGCTACGAGCAGTACTTC | CASISGGYEQYF
TRBJ2-3 | many | TRBD1 | TRBV13 | TGTGCCAGCAGCCCCCGGACAGGTTGGGACACAGATACGCAGTATTTT | CASSPRTGWDTDTQYF
TRBJ1-2 | - | - | TRBV11-2 | TGTGCCAGCAGCTTAACGCGGGACAAGCAATATGGCTACACCTTC | CASSLTRDKQYGYTF
TRBJ1-5 | many | TRBD1 | TRBV12-3/TRBV12-4 | TGTGCCAGCAGTTTAGGACAGGGGTTCGTACCCCAGCATTTT | CASSLGQGFVPQHF
TRBJ2-3 | many | TRBD2 | TRBV7-9 | TGTGCCAGCAGCTGGACTAGCGGGAGGACAGATACGCAGTATTTT | CASSWTSGRTDTQYF
TRBJ2-3 | few | TRBD1 | TRBV3-1 | TGTGCCAGCAGCCAAGAGACAGGGGCTCTCGATACGCAGTATTTT | CASSQETGALDTQYF